A single T cell receptor (beta chain) is shown here with its context. The antigen is not known. The junction had 5 bases not matched to a gene; V was cut back by 6 bases and J by 3 bases. This CDR3 spans 14 amino acids. Germline assignment: CDR1 PRHDT and CDR2 FYEKMQ (reference sequence). Primers included in the PCR were 60 Vbeta and 13 Jbeta primers. The assay was immunoSEQ multiplex PCR, and TCRdb's table has in-frame clones only and misses some. The sample has approximately 160,000 clones, more than 60% seen once. This sample was included in a study of cytomegalovirus exposure and HLA in healthy donors. As for the study in general: Out of 398 genotyped donors, roughly 83% belonged to the Caucasian-associated ancestry cluster.

Study results and caveats: Published work reported that the classifier diagnosed cytomegalovirus status with high specificity and sensitivity. Per a later analysis, HLA-associated TCR beta chains showed more clonal expansion than other, equally common TCR beta chains.

The genes are TRBV13 and TRBJ2-7; TRBD1 matches 10 bases. The origin of this receptor is a woman aged 25-40 years in good health and CMV-seropositive. Sequenced input: PBMCs. CDR3 residues: CASRATGGGYEQYF. The CDR3 coding sequence is TGTGCCAGCAGAGCGACAGGGGGCGGCTACGAGCAGTACTTC.